The sequence of this T cell receptor beta chain was determined in a study of T cells in Graves' hyperthyroidism and ophthalmopathy. From RNA transcripts, TCR beta CDR3 regions were amplified. With the HTBI primer set, the TCR CDR3 went through a first round of RT-PCR. TCRdb itself ran the multiplex PCR reads through MiXCR, one entry per CDR3 protein. The table includes a few hundred thousand distinct CDR3 sequences, 14% to 15% detected once. This clonotype was observed many times. J lost 4 bases, V lost 6 bases, and 11 bases had no gene match. CDR3 length: 16 amino acids. The germline CDR1 and CDR2 sequences are SNHLY and FYNNEI.

This TCR was recovered from a woman aged 25 to 39 with Graves' hyperthyroidism. The sample consisted of blood. The chain recombines TRBV2 with TRBJ2-7; TRBD1 aligns across 11 bases. The CDR3 loop is CASRDGTGGSPYEQYF. CDR3 DNA: TGTGCCAGCAGGGATGGGACAGGGGGGTCCCCTTACGAGCAGTACTTC. Supplemented by reference TRBV2 and TRBJ2-7, the full variable domain reads EPEVTQTPSHQVTQMGQEVILRCVPISNHLYFYWYRQILGQKVEFLVSFYNNEISEKSEIFDDQFSVERPDGSNFTLKIRSTKLEDSAMYFCASRDGTGGSPYEQYFGPGTRLTVT.